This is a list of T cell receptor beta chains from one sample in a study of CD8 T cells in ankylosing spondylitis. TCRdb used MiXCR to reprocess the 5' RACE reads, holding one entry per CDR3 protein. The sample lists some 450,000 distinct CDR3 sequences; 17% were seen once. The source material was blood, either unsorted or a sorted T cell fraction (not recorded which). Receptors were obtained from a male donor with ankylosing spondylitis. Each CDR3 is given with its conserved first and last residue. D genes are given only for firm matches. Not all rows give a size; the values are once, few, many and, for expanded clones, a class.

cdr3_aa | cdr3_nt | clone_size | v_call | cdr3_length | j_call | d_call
CATSETANQPQHF | TGTGCCACCAGTGAGACGGCAAATCAGCCCCAGCATTTT | many | TRBV24-1 | 13 | TRBJ1-5 | .
CASSLGTGGGEQYF | TGCGCCAGCAGCTTGGGGACAGGGGGTGGTGAGCAGTACTTC | few | TRBV5-1 | 14 | TRBJ2-7 | TRBD1
CASASGSPPGTGELFF | TGTGCCTCGGCTAGCGGGAGCCCACCGGGCACCGGGGAGCTGTTTTTT | few | TRBV28 | 16 | TRBJ2-2 | TRBD2
CSARDNSNEQFF | TGCAGTGCTAGAGATAATAGCAATGAGCAGTTCTTC | many | TRBV20-1 | 12 | TRBJ2-1 | .
CASSRDRVYTDTQYF | TGTGCCAGCAGCCGGGACAGGGTCTACACAGATACGCAGTATTTT | few | TRBV28 | 15 | TRBJ2-3 | TRBD1
CASSPRVGGNEQFF | TGTGCCAGCAGTCCCAGGGTCGGGGGCAATGAGCAGTTCTTC | many | TRBV11-1 | 14 | TRBJ2-1 | .
CASSKAGGEDRTSGRGAQETQYF | TGTGCCAGCAGCAAAGCTGGAGGGGAAGATCGGACTAGCGGGAGAGGGGCCCAAGAGACCCAGTACTTC | few | TRBV21-1 | 23 | TRBJ2-5 | .
CASLSWDYGLDGELFF | TGTGCCAGCTTGAGCTGGGACTATGGTTTGGACGGGGAGCTGTTTTTT | few | TRBV12-3/TRBV12-4 | 16 | TRBJ2-2 | TRBD2
CASSYTWTSGSGEQFF | TGTGCCAGCAGCTATACTTGGACTAGCGGGTCCGGTGAGCAGTTCTTC | many | TRBV7-9 | 16 | TRBJ2-1 | TRBD2
CASSSHTGTETQYF | TGTGCCAGCAGTAGCCACACAGGGACAGAGACCCAGTACTTC | . | TRBV27 | 14 | TRBJ2-5 | .
CASKLTSGRRTDTQYF | TGTGCCAGCAAACTGACTAGCGGGAGGCGCACAGATACGCAGTATTTT | . | TRBV6-2/TRBV6-3 | 16 | TRBJ2-3 | TRBD2
CSANRDSASYEQYF | TGCAGTGCTAACCGGGACTCCGCGTCCTACGAGCAGTACTTC | few | TRBV20-1 | 14 | TRBJ2-7 | .
CAISEFDEQFF | TGTGCCATCAGTGAGTTCGATGAGCAGTTCTTC | many | TRBV10-3 | 11 | TRBJ2-1 | .
CASSSPGWEQYF | TGTGCCAGCTCCAGCCCGGGGTGGGAGCAGTACTTC | many | TRBV3-1 | 12 | TRBJ2-7 | .
CSDVYLAGEDTQYF | TGCAGTGATGTCTATCTAGCGGGAGAGGATACGCAGTATTTT | few | TRBV20-1 | 14 | TRBJ2-3 | TRBD2
CASSLAGLYNEQFF | TGTGCCAGCAGCTTGGCAGGACTGTACAATGAGCAGTTCTTC | many | TRBV5-5 | 14 | TRBJ2-1 | .
CASRNSPLAVASNEQFF | TGTGCCAGCAGGAACTCACCACTAGCGGTCGCTTCCAATGAGCAGTTCTTC | few | TRBV28 | 17 | TRBJ2-1 | TRBD2
CASSSDNINYGYTF | TGTGCCAGCAGCTCAGACAACATCAACTATGGCTACACCTTC | . | TRBV11-3 | 14 | TRBJ1-2 | .
CASSPGSGTNEKLFF | TGTGCCAGCAGCCCCGGCTCAGGAACTAATGAAAAACTGTTTTTT | few | TRBV7-9 | 15 | TRBJ1-4 | .
CASSSDSAGNTEAFF | TGTGCCAGCAGTAGCGACAGCGCGGGGAACACTGAAGCTTTCTTT | few | TRBV27 | 15 | TRBJ1-1 | .
CASSQNPSGNEQFF | TGCGCCAGCAGCCAGAACCCAAGCGGCAATGAGCAGTTCTTC | . | TRBV4-1 | 14 | TRBJ2-1 | .
CASSVIRSIYEQYF | TGTGCCAGCAGTGTGATTCGGAGTATCTACGAGCAGTACTTC | . | TRBV6-1 | 14 | TRBJ2-7 | .
CASSRVASVGTGEETQYF | TGCGCCAGCAGCAGAGTCGCCTCCGTGGGGACAGGGGAGGAGACCCAGTACTTC | . | TRBV5-1 | 18 | TRBJ2-5 | TRBD1
CASSQAQGVGPQHF | TGTGCCAGCAGCCAGGCACAGGGGGTCGGGCCCCAGCATTTT | . | TRBV3-1 | 14 | TRBJ1-5 | TRBD1
CSADIADRANQPQHF | TGCAGTGCTGACATTGCGGACAGGGCCAATCAGCCCCAGCATTTT | few | TRBV20-1 | 15 | TRBJ1-5 | TRBD1
CASSPRGGIYNEQFF | TGTGCCAGCTCACCACGGGGGGGCATCTACAATGAGCAGTTCTTC | many | TRBV18 | 15 | TRBJ2-1 | .
CASSLNGDNEQFF | TGTGCCAGCAGCTTAAATGGCGACAATGAGCAGTTCTTC | few | TRBV7-9 | 13 | TRBJ2-1 | .
CSACRDGNTEAFF | TGCAGTGCTTGCCGGGACGGTAACACTGAAGCTTTCTTT | many | TRBV20-1 | 13 | TRBJ1-1 | .
CASSQETGTFYNEQFF | TGCGCCAGCAGCCAGGAGACAGGAACATTCTACAATGAGCAGTTCTTC | many | TRBV4-1 | 16 | TRBJ2-1 | .
CASKGPQGEQYF | TGTGCCAGTAAAGGACCGCAGGGCGAGCAGTACTTC | . | TRBV6-6 | 12 | TRBJ2-7 | .
CSAGGNRAVDYEQYF | TGCAGTGCTGGAGGTAACAGGGCCGTGGACTACGAGCAGTACTTC | . | TRBV20-1 | 15 | TRBJ2-7 | .
CASSFPFPDTQYF | TGTGCCAGCAGCTTTCCTTTCCCCGATACGCAGTATTTT | . | TRBV7-2 | 13 | TRBJ2-3 | .
CASRGGAETQYF | TGTGCCAGCCGCGGGGGGGCAGAGACCCAGTACTTC | . | TRBV11-3 | 12 | TRBJ2-5 | TRBD2
CASRRDSQQPQHF | TGTGCCAGCAGACGGGACAGCCAGCAGCCCCAGCATTTT | . | TRBV6-2/TRBV6-3 | 13 | TRBJ1-5 | TRBD1
CSVSGTESYEQYF | TGCAGCGTCTCCGGGACCGAGTCCTACGAGCAGTACTTC | . | TRBV29-1 | 13 | TRBJ2-7 | .
CASSRLAGASNEQFF | TGTGCCAGCAGCCGACTAGCGGGAGCCTCCAATGAGCAGTTCTTC | . | TRBV14 | 15 | TRBJ2-1 | TRBD2
CASSLGRTRGNEKLFF | TGCGCCAGCAGCTTGGGAAGGACGAGGGGGAATGAAAAACTGTTTTTT | . | TRBV5-1 | 16 | TRBJ1-4 | .
CASLGLRETQYF | TGTGCCAGCTTGGGCCTCCGGGAGACCCAGTACTTC | . | TRBV5-6 | 12 | TRBJ2-5 | .
CASSSGLAGGPVFYNEQFF | TGTGCCAGCAGTTCGGGACTAGCGGGAGGGCCGGTCTTCTACAATGAGCAGTTCTTC | . | TRBV6-2/TRBV6-3 | 19 | TRBJ2-1 | TRBD2
CAISEPAGKQYF | TGTGCCATCAGTGAGCCGGCTGGCAAGCAGTACTTC | . | TRBV10-3 | 12 | TRBJ2-7 | .
CASSLMRLAGGKDTQYF | TGTGCCAGCAGTTTGATGAGACTAGCGGGAGGGAAGGATACGCAGTATTTT | few | TRBV6-2/TRBV6-3 | 17 | TRBJ2-3 | TRBD2
CSVEMGFGNTEAFF | TGCAGCGTTGAGATGGGATTCGGGAACACTGAAGCTTTCTTT | . | TRBV29-1 | 14 | TRBJ1-1 | .
CASSRATGGTDTQYF | TGTGCCAGCAGCAGAGCGACAGGGGGCACAGATACGCAGTATTTT | few | TRBV9 | 15 | TRBJ2-3 | TRBD1
CASSSGGDTGELFF | TGTGCCAGCAGCTCAGGGGGGGACACCGGGGAGCTGTTTTTT | few | TRBV7-3 | 14 | TRBJ2-2 | .
CASSSTPFYEQYF | TGTGCCAGCAGCTCCACACCCTTCTACGAGCAGTACTTC | . | TRBV7-3 | 13 | TRBJ2-7 | .
CASSLPGGPVWEQYF | TGTGCTAGCAGCCTTCCCGGGGGGCCGGTATGGGAGCAGTACTTC | few | TRBV7-7 | 15 | TRBJ2-7 | .
CASSRAGWNQETQYF | TGTGCCAGCAGCCGCGCAGGGTGGAATCAAGAGACCCAGTACTTC | . | TRBV28 | 15 | TRBJ2-5 | .
CASSQNFPRDDEKLFF | TGTGCCAGCAGTCAAAACTTCCCCCGGGACGATGAAAAACTGTTTTTT | many | TRBV12-3/TRBV12-4 | 16 | TRBJ1-4 | .
CASSSTGFYGYTF | TGTGCCAGCAGTTCGACAGGTTTCTATGGCTACACCTTC | many | TRBV12-3/TRBV12-4 | 13 | TRBJ1-2 | .
CSVGTGATGELFF | TGCAGCGTGGGAACAGGGGCCACCGGGGAGCTGTTTTTT | few | TRBV29-1 | 13 | TRBJ2-2 | TRBD1
CASSETLTYEQYF | TGTGCCAGCTCAGAGACCCTAACCTACGAGCAGTACTTC | . | TRBV18 | 13 | TRBJ2-7 | .
CASSSRDTAQAFF | TGTGCCAGCAGTTCCCGGGACACCGCTCAAGCTTTCTTT | few | TRBV6-5 | 13 | TRBJ1-1 | .
CASSKWGQGANGANVLTF | TGCGCCAGCAGCAAGTGGGGACAGGGGGCGAATGGGGCCAACGTCCTGACTTTC | . | TRBV5-1 | 18 | TRBJ2-6 | TRBD1
CASSPRQRNEQFF | TGTGCCAGCAGCCCCAGACAGAGAAATGAGCAGTTCTTC | . | TRBV3-1 | 13 | TRBJ2-1 | .
CSARDTPGTRGWRYEQFF | TGCAGTGCTAGAGATACCCCGGGTACAAGGGGGTGGCGATACGAGCAGTTCTTC | few | TRBV20-1 | 18 | TRBJ2-1 | .